These 2 T cell receptor beta chains came from one sample sequenced in a study of patients and donors after allogeneic stem cell transplantation. Each CDR3 protein is one row after TCRdb ran MiXCR on the RT-PCR reads. The sample has 150,000 to 200,000 distinct CDR3 sequences, roughly 40% seen once; the top ten hold 33%. Sequences were obtained from blood, either unsorted or a sorted T cell fraction (not recorded which). The receptors were sampled from a human donor who was either an allogeneic HSCT recipient or a stem cell or donor lymphocyte infusion donor (not recorded which). It is not recorded whose cells these are; they may come from a transplant donor.

The rearrangement joins TRBV7-9 to TRBJ2-1; 7 bases map to TRBD2. CDR3 length: 13 amino acids. V lost 4 bases to trimming and J lost 6 bases; unmatched junction nucleotides: 3. CDR1 and CDR2 from the germline V gene are SEHNR and FQNEAQ (reference sequence). The CDR3 nucleotides are TGTGCCAGCAGCTCGCGACTAGCCAATGAGCAGTTCTTC. Its translation is CASSSRLANEQFF. Full variable domain (rest looked up from reference TRBV7-9 and TRBJ2-1): DTGVSQNPRHKITKRGQNVTFRCDPISEHNRLYWYRQTLGQGPEFLTYFQNEAQLEKSRLLSDRFSAERPKGSFSTLEIQRTEQGDSAMYLCASSSRLANEQFFGPGTRLTVL.

This rearrangement joins TRBV19 to TRBJ2-5, with 9 nucleotides matching TRBD2. Looked up from germline, CDR1 is LNHDA and CDR2 is SQIVND (reference sequence). V shed 2 bases and J 5 bases; nucleotides not matched to a gene: 3. The CDR3 loop spans 14 amino acids. The DNA for the CDR3 is TGTGCCAGTAGTATACTAGCGGGAATGGAGACCCAGTACTTC. It specifies CASSILAGMETQYF.